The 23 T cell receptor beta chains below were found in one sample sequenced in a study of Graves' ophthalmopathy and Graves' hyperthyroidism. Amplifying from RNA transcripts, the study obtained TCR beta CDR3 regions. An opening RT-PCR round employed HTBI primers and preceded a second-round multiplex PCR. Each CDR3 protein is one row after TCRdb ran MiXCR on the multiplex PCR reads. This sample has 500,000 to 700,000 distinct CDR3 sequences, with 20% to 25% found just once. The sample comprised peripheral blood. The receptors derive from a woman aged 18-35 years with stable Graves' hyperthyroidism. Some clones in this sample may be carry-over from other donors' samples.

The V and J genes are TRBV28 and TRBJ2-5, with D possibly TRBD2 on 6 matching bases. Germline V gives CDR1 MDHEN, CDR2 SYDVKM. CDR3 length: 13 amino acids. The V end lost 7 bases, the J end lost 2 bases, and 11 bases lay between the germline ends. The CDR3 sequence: CASTTAGQETQYF. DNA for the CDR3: TGTGCCAGCACGACTGCGGGGCAAGAGACCCAGTACTTC.

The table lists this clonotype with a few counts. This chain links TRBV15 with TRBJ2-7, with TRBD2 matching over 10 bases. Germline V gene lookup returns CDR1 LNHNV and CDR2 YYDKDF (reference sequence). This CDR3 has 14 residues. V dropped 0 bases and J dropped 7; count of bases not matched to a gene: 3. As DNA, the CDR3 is TGTGCCACCAGCAGAGATCGGACTAGCGGAGAGCAGTACTTC. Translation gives CATSRDRTSGEQYF.

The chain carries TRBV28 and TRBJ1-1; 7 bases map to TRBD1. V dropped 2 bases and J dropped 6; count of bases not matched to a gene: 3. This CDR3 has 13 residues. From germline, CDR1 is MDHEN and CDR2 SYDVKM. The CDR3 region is CASSLQGEAEAFF. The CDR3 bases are TGTGCCAGCAGTTTACAGGGGGAAGCTGAAGCTTTCTTT.

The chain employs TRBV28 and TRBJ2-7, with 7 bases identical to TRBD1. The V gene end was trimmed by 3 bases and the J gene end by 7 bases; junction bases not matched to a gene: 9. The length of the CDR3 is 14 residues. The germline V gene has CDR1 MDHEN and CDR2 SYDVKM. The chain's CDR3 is CASSFSPTGREQYF. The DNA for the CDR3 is TGTGCCAGCAGTTTTAGTCCGACAGGGCGGGAGCAGTACTTC.

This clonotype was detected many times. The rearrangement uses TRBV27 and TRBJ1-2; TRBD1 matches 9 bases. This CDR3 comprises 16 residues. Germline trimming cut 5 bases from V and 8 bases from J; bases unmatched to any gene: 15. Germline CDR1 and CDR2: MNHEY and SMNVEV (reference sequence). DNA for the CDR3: TGTGCCAGCAGTGCGTCACCGGGACAGGGTACGAGGGGCTACACCTTC. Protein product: CASSASPGQGTRGYTF.

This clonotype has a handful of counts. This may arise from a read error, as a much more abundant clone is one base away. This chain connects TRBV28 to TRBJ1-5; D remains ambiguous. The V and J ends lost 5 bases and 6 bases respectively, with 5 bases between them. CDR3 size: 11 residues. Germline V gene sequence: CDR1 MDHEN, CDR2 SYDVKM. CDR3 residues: CASSKGQPQHF. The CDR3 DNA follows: TGTGCCAGCAGTAAGGGTCAGCCCCAGCATTTT.

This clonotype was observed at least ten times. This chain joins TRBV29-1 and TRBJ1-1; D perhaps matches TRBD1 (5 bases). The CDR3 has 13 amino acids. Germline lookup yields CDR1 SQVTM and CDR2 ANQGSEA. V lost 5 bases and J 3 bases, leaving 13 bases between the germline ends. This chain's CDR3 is CSVRGVLYTEAFF. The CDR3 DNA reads TGCAGCGTTAGGGGAGTGCTTTACACTGAAGCTTTCTTT.

The DNA for the CDR3 is TGTGCCACCAGCAGAGGGGGAGGGGGCGGCTACGAGCAGTACTTC. It encodes CATSRGGGGGYEQYF. The chain uses TRBV15 and TRBJ2-7; D could derive from TRBD1 or TRBD2 (7 bases each). The germline V gene has CDR1 LNHNV and CDR2 YYDKDF (reference sequence). The CDR3 is made up of 15 amino acids. Between the trimmed V and J ends, which lost 1 base and 3 bases, there was a span of 13 bases.

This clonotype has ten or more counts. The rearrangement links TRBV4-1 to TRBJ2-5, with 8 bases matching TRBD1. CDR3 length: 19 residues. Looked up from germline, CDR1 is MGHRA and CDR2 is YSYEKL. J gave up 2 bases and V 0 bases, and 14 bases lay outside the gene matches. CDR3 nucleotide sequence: TGCGCCAGCAGCCAAGACAGGGGGCCTAACTGGATTGCACAAGAGACCCAGTACTTC. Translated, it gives CASSQDRGPNWIAQETQYF.

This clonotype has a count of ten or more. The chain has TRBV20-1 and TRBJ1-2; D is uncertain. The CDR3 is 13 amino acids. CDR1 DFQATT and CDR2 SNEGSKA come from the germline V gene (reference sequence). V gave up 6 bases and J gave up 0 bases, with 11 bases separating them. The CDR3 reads CSAPAGTNYGYTF. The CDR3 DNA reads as TGCAGTGCCCCGGCCGGGACTAACTATGGCTACACCTTC.

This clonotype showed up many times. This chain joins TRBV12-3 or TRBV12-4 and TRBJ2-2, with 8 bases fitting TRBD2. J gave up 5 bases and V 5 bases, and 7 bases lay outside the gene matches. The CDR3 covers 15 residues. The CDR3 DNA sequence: TGTGCCAGCAGTCCCCCCCGGGAGGGAACCGGGGAGCTGTTTTTT. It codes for CASSPPREGTGELFF.

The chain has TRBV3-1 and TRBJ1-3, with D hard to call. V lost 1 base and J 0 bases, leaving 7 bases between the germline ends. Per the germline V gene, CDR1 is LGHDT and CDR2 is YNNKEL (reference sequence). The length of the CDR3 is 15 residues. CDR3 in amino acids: CASSQGLISGNTIYF. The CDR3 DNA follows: TGTGCCAGCAGCCAAGGGTTGATCTCTGGAAACACCATATATTTT.

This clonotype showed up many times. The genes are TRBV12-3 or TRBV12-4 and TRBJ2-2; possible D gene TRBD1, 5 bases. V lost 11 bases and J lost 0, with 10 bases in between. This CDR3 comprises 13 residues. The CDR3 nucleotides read TGTGCCGGAAGGGGTCCGAACACCGGGGAGCTGTTTTTT. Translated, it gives CAGRGPNTGELFF.

This chain's CDR3 is CAWSKVHEQYF. The CDR3 nucleotides are TGTGCCTGGAGTAAGGTTCACGAGCAGTACTTC. The chain has TRBV30 and TRBJ2-7; no reliable D call. The CDR3 has 11 amino acids. Between the trimmed V and J ends, which lost 2 bases and 5 bases, there was a span of 7 bases. Germline V gene lookup returns CDR1 GTSNPN and CDR2 SVGIG (reference sequence).

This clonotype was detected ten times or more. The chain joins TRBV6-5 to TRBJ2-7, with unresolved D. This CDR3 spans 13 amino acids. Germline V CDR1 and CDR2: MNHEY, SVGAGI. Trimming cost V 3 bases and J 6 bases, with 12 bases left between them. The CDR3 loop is CASSYGSVSEQYF. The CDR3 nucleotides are TGTGCCAGCAGTTATGGGTCGGTCAGCGAGCAGTACTTC.

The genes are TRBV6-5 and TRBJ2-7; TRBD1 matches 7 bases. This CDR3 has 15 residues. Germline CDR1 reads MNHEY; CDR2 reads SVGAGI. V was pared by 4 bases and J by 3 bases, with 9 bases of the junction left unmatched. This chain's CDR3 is CASSLGDSGYYEQYF. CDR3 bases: TGTGCCAGCAGTTTAGGGGACAGCGGATACTACGAGCAGTACTTC.

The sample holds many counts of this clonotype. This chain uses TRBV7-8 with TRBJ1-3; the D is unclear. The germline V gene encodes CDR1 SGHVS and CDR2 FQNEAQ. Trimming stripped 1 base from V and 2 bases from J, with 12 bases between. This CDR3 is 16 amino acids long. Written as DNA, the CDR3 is TGTGCCAGCAGCTTAGGAGGGCATCAGCCTGGAAACACCATATATTTT. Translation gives CASSLGGHQPGNTIYF.

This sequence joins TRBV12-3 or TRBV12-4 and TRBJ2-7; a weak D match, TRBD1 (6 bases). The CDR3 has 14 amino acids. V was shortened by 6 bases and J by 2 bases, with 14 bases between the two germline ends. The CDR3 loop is CASRPNQGTYEQYF. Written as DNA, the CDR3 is TGTGCCAGCAGACCGAACCAGGGGACCTACGAGCAGTACTTC.

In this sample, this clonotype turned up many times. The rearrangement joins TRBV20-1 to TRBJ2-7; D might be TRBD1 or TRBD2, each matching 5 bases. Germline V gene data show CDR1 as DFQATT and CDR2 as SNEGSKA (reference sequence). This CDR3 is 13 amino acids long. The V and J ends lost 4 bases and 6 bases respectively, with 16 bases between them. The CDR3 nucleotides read TGCAGTGCTACAGGGCTCGGGATTAGCGAGCAGTACTTC. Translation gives CSATGLGISEQYF.

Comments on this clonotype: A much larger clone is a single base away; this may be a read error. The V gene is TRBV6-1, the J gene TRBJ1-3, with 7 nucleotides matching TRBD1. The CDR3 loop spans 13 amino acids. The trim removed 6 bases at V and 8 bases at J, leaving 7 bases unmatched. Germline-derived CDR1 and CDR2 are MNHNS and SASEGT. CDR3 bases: TGTGCCAGCAGAAACAGGGGTCGGTACACCATATATTTT. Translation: CASRNRGRYTIYF.

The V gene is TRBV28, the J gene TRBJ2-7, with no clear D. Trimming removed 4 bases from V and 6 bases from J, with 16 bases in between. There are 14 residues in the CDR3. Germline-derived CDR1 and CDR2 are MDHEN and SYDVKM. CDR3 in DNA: TGTGCCAGCAGTTCTCTTCAGTTGGGATCCGAGCAGTACTTC. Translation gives CASSSLQLGSEQYF.

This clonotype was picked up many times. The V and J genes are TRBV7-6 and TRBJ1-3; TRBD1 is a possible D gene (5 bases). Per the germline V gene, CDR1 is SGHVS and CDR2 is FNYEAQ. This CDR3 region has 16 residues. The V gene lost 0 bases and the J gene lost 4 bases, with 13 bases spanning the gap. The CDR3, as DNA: TGTGCCAGCAGCTTAGCGCCGGGGGGAGGAGGAAACACCATATATTTT. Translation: CASSLAPGGGGNTIYF.

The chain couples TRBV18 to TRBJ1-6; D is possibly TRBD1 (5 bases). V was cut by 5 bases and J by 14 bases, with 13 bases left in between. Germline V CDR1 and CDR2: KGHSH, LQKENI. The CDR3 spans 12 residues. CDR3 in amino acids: CASSTTTETLHF. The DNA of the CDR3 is TGTGCCAGCTCAACCACGACAGAAACCCTCCACTTT. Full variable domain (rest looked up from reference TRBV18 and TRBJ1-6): NAGVMQNPRHLVRRRGQEARLRCSPMKGHSHVYWYRQLPEEGLKFMVYLQKENIIDESGMPKERFSAEFPKEGPSILRIQQVVRGDSAAYFCASSTTTETLHFGNGTRLTVT.